The present entry profiles one T cell receptor (beta chain) with its context. Its specificity is not known. Generated by immunoSEQ multiplex PCR, the TCRdb table keeps only in-frame clones and is missing some. The sample has about 93,000 clones; roughly 79% are singletons. The record originates from a study of PD-1 blockade in classical Hodgkin lymphoma. The patients all showed relapse after autologous stem cell transplantation, while their brentuximab vedotin exposure varied. The patients, who had relapsed/refractory classical Hodgkin lymphoma, achieved best responses of complete response, partial response or progressive disease. Study-wide points: In newly diagnosed patients, baseline TCR diversity was reportedly below that of healthy donors.

This receptor was identified in a human donor with classical Hodgkin lymphoma. Material: peripheral blood mononuclear cells (PBMCs), obtained before the second cycle of nivolumab.

CDR3 nucleotides: TGTGCCAGCCGGCTAGCCCCAACCGGGGAGCTGTTTTTT. Translating it yields CASRLAPTGELFF. The chain links TRBV14 to TRBJ2-2, with D possibly matching TRBD2 (5 bases). The CDR3 contains 13 residues. Trimming stripped 8 bases from V and 5 bases from J, with 12 bases between. Germline CDR1 reads SGHDN; CDR2 reads FVKESK.